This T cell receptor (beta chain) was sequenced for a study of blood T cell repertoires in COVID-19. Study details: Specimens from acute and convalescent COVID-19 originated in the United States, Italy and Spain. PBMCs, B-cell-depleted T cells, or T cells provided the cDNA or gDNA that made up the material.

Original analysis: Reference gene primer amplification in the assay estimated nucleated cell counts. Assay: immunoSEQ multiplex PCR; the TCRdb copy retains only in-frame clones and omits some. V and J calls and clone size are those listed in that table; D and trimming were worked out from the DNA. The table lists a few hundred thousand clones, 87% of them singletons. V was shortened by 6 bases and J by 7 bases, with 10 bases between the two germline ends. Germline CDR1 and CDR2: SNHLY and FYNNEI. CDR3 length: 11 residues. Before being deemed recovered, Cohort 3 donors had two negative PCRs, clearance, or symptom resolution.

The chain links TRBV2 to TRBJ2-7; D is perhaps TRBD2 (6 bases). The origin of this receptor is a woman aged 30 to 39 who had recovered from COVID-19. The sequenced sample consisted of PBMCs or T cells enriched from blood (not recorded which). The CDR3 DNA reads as TGTGCCAGCAGCGGGAGTAGTGAGCAGTACTTC. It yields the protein CASSGSSEQYF.